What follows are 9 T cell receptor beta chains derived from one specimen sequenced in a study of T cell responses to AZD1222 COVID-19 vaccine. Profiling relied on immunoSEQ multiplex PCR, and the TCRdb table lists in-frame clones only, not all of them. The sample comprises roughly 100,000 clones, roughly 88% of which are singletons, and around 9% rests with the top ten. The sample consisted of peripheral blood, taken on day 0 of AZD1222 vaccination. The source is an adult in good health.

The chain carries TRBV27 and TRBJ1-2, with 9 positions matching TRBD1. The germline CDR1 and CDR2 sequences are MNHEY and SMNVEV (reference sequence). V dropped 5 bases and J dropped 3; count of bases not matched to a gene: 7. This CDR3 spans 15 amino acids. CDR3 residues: CASSRQGVIDYGYTF. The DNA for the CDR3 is TGTGCCAGCAGTAGACAGGGGGTAATCGACTATGGCTACACCTTC.

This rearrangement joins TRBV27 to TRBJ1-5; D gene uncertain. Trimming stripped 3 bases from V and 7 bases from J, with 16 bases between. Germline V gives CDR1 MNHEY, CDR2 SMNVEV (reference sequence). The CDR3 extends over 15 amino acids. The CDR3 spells CASSFSRTLDQPQHF. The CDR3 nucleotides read TGTGCCAGCAGTTTCTCGCGGACTTTGGACCAGCCCCAGCATTTT.

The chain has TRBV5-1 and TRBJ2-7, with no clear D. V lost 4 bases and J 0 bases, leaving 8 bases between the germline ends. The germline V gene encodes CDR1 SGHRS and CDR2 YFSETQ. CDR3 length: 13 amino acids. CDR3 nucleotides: TGCGCCAGCAGCCCGTACAGCTCCTACGAGCAGTACTTC. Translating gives CASSPYSSYEQYF.

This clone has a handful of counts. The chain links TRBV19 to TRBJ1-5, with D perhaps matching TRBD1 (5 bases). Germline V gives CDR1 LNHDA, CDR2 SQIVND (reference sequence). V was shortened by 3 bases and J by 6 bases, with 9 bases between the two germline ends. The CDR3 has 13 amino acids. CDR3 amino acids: CASSISGRQPQHF. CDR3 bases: TGTGCCAGTAGTATTTCAGGGCGTCAGCCCCAGCATTTT.

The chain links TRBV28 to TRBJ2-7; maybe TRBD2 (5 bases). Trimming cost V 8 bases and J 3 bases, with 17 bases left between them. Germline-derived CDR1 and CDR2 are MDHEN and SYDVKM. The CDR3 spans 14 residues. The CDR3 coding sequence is TGTGCCAGCGGTGGGTGGGGAGATGGCTACGAGCAGTACTTC. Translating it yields CASGGWGDGYEQYF.

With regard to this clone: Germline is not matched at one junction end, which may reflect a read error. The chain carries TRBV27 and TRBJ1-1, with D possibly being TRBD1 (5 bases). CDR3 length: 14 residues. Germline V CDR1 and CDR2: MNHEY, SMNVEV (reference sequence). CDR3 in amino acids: CASSPIPGRTPCYF. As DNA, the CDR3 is TGTGCCAGCAGTCCGATTCCGGGACGTACCCCGTGTTACTTT.

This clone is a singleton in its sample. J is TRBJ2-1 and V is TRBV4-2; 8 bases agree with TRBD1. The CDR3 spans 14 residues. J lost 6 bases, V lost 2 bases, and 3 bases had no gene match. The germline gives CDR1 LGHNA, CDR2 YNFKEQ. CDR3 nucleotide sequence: TGTGCCAGCAGCCAAACCACAGGGGGCAATGAGCAGTTCTTC. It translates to CASSQTTGGNEQFF.

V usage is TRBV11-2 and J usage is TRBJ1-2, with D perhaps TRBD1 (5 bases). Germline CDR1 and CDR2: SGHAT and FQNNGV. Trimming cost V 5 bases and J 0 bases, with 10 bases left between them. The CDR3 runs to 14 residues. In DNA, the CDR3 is TGTGCCAGCAGCCCGGGACCGACTAACTATGGCTACACCTTC. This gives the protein CASSPGPTNYGYTF.

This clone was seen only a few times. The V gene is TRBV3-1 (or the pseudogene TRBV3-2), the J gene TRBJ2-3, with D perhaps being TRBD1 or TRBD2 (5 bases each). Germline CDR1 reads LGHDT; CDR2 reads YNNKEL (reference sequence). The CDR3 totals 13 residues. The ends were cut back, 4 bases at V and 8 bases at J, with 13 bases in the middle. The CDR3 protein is CASSREYGATQYF. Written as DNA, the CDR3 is TGTGCCAGCAGCCGGGAGTACGGGGCTACGCAGTATTTT.